There are many counts of the clone carrying this T cell receptor (beta chain). Its antigen remains unidentified. The sample comes from a study of T-cell memory formation after mild COVID-19. Regarding the study as a whole: Day 15 to 85 contractors were CD4/CD8 balanced; later expanders leaned CD4+. Cross-reactive memory appears to have joined, as suggested by some responding clones showing up in pre-infection memory. Nothing showed for sure that second-wave clones peaking on day 37 were SARS-CoV-2 specific.

From 5'RACE with constant-segment primers came TCR alpha and TCR beta cDNA libraries that carried sample barcodes and UMIs. Each CDR3 protein gets one entry after TCRdb re-called the 5' RACE reads with MiXCR. Here the sample spans 300,000 to 400,000 distinct CDR3 sequences, 13% to 15% being singletons. CDR3 length: 14 amino acids. The V end was cut by 0 bases, the J end by 7 bases, with 13 bases between. V gene TRBV12-3 or TRBV12-4 combines with J gene TRBJ2-7; D uncertain. The sequencing input was PBMCs or a T cell subset sorted from them (not recorded which). The origin of this receptor is a young man who had mild COVID-19 (a few samples of this study predate the infection). Cell type and time point are not known. The CDR3 sequence: CASSLAQRAEEQYF. The CDR3 DNA reads TGTGCCAGCAGTTTAGCGCAAAGGGCGGAGGAGCAGTACTTC.